The 8 T cell receptor beta chains given below trace back to one sample, sequenced in a study of blood T cell repertoires in COVID-19. The method was immunoSEQ multiplex PCR; TCRdb's version includes in-frame clones alone and lacks a portion of them. The data show roughly 120,000 clones, roughly 80% seen once. Sequencing was carried out using peripheral blood. Receptors were obtained from a human donor in a cohort sampled during active COVID-19.

In its sample, this clone was seen once. This chain joins TRBV5-1 and TRBJ1-1, with 9 bases matching TRBD1. Germline loops: CDR1 SGHRS, CDR2 YFSETQ. The CDR3 has 16 residues. After removal of 3 bases from V and 0 bases from J, the junction contained 6 bases not matched to a gene. DNA of the CDR3: TGCGCCAGCAGCTCTGCGGGACAGGGTTTGAACACTGAAGCTTTCTTT. It encodes CASSSAGQGLNTEAFF.

This clone was seen only once. V usage is TRBV5-6 and J usage is TRBJ2-5; 7 positions match TRBD1. J lost 5 bases, V lost 4 bases, and 5 bases had no gene match. The CDR3 is 13 residues long. Germline CDR1 reads SGHDT; CDR2 reads YYEEEE. CDR3 nucleotide sequence: TGTGCCAGCAGCCCCCTCAGGGGGGAGACCCAGTACTTC. Amino acids: CASSPLRGETQYF.

The V and J genes are TRBV29-1 and TRBJ2-1; TRBD2 aligns across 9 bases. Per the germline V gene, CDR1 is SQVTM and CDR2 is ANQGSEA. V lost 5 bases and J lost 4; bases outside the gene matches: 9. This CDR3 contains 15 residues. The CDR3 protein is CSVFPLAGKYNEQFF. CDR3 sequence (DNA): TGCAGCGTTTTCCCTCTAGCGGGGAAGTACAATGAGCAGTTCTTC.

The V and J genes are TRBV3-1 (or the pseudogene TRBV3-2) and TRBJ2-7; maybe TRBD1 (6 bases). V shed 1 base and J shed 1 base, with 11 bases lying between them. This CDR3 is 15 amino acids long. Per the germline V gene, CDR1 is LGHDT and CDR2 is YNNKEL (reference sequence). The DNA of the CDR3 is TGTGCCAGCAGCCAAGCCAAGGGGGAGTCCTACGAGCAGTACTTC. Protein product: CASSQAKGESYEQYF.

The chain has TRBV4-2 and TRBJ2-1; the match to TRBD2 covers 7 bases. CDR1 LGHNA and CDR2 YNFKEQ come from the germline V gene. The CDR3 length is 17 residues. Trimming took 0 bases from V and 4 from J; bases not matched to a gene: 9. For the CDR3, the DNA is TGTGCCAGCAGCCAAGACCCGTGGGCGGGGGTGTACAATGAGCAGTTCTTC. It translates to CASSQDPWAGVYNEQFF.

For the CDR3, the DNA is TGTGCCAGCAGCCCCGGGACAGCAACTAATGAAAAACTGTTTTTT. It encodes CASSPGTATNEKLFF. The rearrangement uses TRBV7-8 and TRBJ1-4; TRBD1 matches 7 bases. Germline CDR1 and CDR2: SGHVS and FQNEAQ. V lost 5 bases to trimming and J lost 0 bases; unmatched junction nucleotides: 3. The CDR3 runs to 15 residues.

This clone was detected only a few times. The V call is TRBV11-3, the J call TRBJ2-1; 11 positions agree with TRBD1. Germline CDR1 reads SGHNT; CDR2 reads YENEEA. The CDR3 has 18 residues. V lost 3 bases to trimming and J lost 2 bases; unmatched junction nucleotides: 9. In DNA form, the CDR3 reads TGTGCCAGCAGCTTGTCTCCCGGACAGGGGGCAACCTACAATGAGCAGTTCTTC. This translates into CASSLSPGQGATYNEQFF.

This chain connects TRBV6-2 or TRBV6-3 to TRBJ2-7, with TRBD1 matching 8 bases. The ends lost 2 bases at V and 2 bases at J; junction bases unmatched: 2. The germline V gene encodes CDR1 MNHEY and CDR2 SVGEGT. CDR3 size: 14 residues. CDR3 DNA sequence: TGTGCCAGCAGTTACACCAGGGGGCCCTACGAGCAGTACTTC. This sequence encodes CASSYTRGPYEQYF.